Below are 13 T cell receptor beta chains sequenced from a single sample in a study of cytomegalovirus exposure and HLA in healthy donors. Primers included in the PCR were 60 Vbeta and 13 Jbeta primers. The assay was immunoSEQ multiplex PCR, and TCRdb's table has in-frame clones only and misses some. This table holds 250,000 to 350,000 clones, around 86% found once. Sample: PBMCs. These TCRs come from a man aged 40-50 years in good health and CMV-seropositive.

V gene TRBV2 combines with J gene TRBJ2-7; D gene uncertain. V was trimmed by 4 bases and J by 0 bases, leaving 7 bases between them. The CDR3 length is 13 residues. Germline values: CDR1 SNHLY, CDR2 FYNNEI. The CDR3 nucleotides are TGTGCCAGCAGTGGAGTGTTCTCCTACGAGCAGTACTTC. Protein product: CASSGVFSYEQYF.

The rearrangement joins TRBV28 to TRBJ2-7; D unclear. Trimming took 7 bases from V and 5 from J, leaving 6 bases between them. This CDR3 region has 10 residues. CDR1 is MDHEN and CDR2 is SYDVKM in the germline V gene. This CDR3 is CASKANEQYF. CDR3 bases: TGTGCCAGCAAAGCGAACGAGCAGTACTTC.

CDR3 residues: CASSPGGSEAFF. The CDR3 DNA is TGTGCCAGCAGCCCAGGGGGATCTGAAGCTTTCTTT. V and J are TRBV5-6 and TRBJ1-1; the match to TRBD1 covers 7 bases. This CDR3 region has 12 residues. J lost 6 bases, V lost 4 bases, and 3 bases had no gene match. Germline V gene lookup returns CDR1 SGHDT and CDR2 YYEEEE.

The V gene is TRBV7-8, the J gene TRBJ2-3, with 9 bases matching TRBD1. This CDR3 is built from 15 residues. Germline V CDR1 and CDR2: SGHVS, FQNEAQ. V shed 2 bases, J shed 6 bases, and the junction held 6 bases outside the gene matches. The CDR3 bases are TGTGCCAGCAGCTTATACAGGGGGCTGGCGGATACGCAGTATTTT. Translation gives CASSLYRGLADTQYF.

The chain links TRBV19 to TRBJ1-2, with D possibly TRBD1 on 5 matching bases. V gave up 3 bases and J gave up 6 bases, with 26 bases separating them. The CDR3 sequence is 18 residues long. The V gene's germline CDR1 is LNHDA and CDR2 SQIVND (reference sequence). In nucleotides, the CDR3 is TGTGCCAGTAGTATGACAGTATTTAGCGGAGGTACCGTCGATGGCTACACCTTC. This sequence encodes CASSMTVFSGGTVDGYTF.

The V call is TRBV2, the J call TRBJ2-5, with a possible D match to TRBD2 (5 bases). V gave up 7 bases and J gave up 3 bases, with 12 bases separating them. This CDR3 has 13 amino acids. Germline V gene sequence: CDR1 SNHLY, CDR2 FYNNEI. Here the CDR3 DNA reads TGTGCCAGCACCTGGACGGGAAAAGAGACCCAGTACTTC. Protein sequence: CASTWTGKETQYF.

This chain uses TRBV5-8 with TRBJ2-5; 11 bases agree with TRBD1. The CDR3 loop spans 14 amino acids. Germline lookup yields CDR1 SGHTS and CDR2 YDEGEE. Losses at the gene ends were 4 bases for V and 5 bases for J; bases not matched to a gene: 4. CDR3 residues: CASSTGTGGETQYF. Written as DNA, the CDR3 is TGTGCCAGCAGCACCGGGACAGGGGGGGAGACCCAGTACTTC.

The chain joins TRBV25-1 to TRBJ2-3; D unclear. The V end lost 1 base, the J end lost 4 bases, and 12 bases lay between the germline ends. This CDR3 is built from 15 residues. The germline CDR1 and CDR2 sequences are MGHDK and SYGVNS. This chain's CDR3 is CASSEFGGKADTQYF. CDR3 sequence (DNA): TGTGCCAGCAGTGAATTTGGCGGCAAGGCAGATACGCAGTATTTT.

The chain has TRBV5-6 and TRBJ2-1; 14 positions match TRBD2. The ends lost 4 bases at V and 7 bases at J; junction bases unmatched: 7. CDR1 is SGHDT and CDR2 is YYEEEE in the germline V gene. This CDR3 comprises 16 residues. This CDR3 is CASSAPGLAGENEQFF. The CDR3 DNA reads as TGTGCCAGCAGCGCCCCGGGACTAGCGGGAGAAAATGAGCAGTTCTTC.

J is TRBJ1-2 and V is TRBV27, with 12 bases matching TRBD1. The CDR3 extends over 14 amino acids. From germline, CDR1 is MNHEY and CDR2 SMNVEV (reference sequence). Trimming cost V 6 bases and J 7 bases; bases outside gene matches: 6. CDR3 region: CASRSGTGGSGYTF. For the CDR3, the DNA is TGTGCCAGCAGATCAGGGACAGGGGGCTCTGGCTACACCTTC.

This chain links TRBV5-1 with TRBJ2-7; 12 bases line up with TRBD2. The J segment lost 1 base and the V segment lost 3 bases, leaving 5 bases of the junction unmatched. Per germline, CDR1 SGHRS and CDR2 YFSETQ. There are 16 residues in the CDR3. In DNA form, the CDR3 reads TGCGCCAGCAGCTCGGGACTAGCGGGTCGGTCCTACGAGCAGTACTTC. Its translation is CASSSGLAGRSYEQYF.

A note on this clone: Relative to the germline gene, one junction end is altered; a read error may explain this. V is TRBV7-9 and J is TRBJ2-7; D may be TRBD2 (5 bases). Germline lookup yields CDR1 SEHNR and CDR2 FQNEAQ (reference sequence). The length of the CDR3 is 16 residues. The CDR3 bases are TGTTCCAGCAGCTTAGGGAGAGAGCTCCCCCCCTACGAGCAGTACTTC. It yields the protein CSSSLGRELPPYEQYF.

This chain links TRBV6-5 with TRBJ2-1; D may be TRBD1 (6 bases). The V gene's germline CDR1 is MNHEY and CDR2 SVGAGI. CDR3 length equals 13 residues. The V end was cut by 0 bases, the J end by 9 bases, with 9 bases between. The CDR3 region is CASSYSGASEQFF. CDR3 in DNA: TGTGCCAGCAGTTACTCGGGGGCGTCTGAGCAGTTCTTC.